The T cell receptor (beta chain) under discussion was sequenced for a study of blood T cell repertoires in COVID-19. About the study: The United States, Italy and Spain supplied acute and convalescent COVID-19 samples. From T cells, B-cell-depleted T cells, or PBMCs came the material, which was cDNA or gDNA.

Looked up from germline, CDR1 is SGHTA and CDR2 is FQGNSA. This CDR3 comprises 17 residues. V was shortened by 5 bases and J by 3 bases, with 20 bases between the two germline ends. As handled by the study authors: Nucleated cell counts were estimated from reference gene primer amplification. Assay used: immunoSEQ multiplex PCR; TCRdb lists only in-frame clones, some missing. That table furnishes V, J and clone size, whereas the DNA furnished D and trimming. The top ten clones hold approximately 6.2% of a sample with tens of thousands of clones, 88% of them seen once. This TCR came from a human donor in a cohort sampled during active COVID-19. Sequenced sample: peripheral blood. The chain is built from TRBV7-2 and TRBJ2-1, with D perhaps TRBD2 (6 bases). CDR3 sequence: CASSDPGTPGVYNEQFF. The CDR3 DNA reads TGTGCCAGCAGCGATCCCGGGACTCCGGGTGTCTACAATGAGCAGTTCTTC.